The source of this T cell receptor (beta chain) is a study of OX40 agonist ivuxolimab in advanced cancers. About the study: Given to patients was ivuxolimab, an agonistic anti-OX40 (CD134) antibody. Males comprised about 78% of the group, whose mean age was roughly 64 years (range 23 to 79).

There are 14 residues in the CDR3. Germline V CDR1 and CDR2: MDHEN, SYDVKM. Trimming shortened V by 2 bases and J by 0 bases, and 6 bases separated the two germline ends. TCRdb's copy holds only in-frame clones and misses some; the assay was immunoSEQ multiplex PCR. The sample lists 15,000 to 20,000 clones, roughly 80% occurring once. Points from the study as a whole: Low levels of normalized T-cell clonal expansion also appeared in some nonresponders. Some of the lowest clonal expansion was seen in partial responders at 0.1-3.0 mg/kg.

To note about this clone: What it recognizes is unknown.

The chain couples TRBV28 to TRBJ2-3; D gene unclear. Source: CD4+ or CD8+ T cells sorted from blood, taken in a trial of the OX40 agonist ivuxolimab. The clonotype comes from an adult with an advanced solid tumor such as melanoma, head and neck, liver or kidney cancer. CDR3 amino acids: CASSLGDSTDTQYF. CDR3 nucleotides: TGTGCCAGCAGTTTAGGCGACAGCACAGATACGCAGTATTTT.